A single T cell receptor (beta chain) is shown here with its context. This clone's antigen is unknown. The record has no base qualities; no much larger clone is one base away. The sample is drawn from a study of T cell responses to AZD1222 COVID-19 vaccine (dated by TCRdb to the early 2020s). With regard to the full study: AZD1222 recipients given second doses at about 4 weeks or at about 12 weeks were pooled, since spike-specific TCR depth and breadth were not found to differ between the two schedules. A total of more than 230 trial participants underwent TCR sequencing, of whom approximately 200 had received two doses of AZD1222 and around 26 had received two doses of the MenACWY control vaccine. Trial participants were enrolled into age subgroups of 18-55, 56-69 and 70-plus years, which contained around 150, 28 and 57 TCR-sequenced participants, respectively. The paper as a whole reports these results and caveats: CD4 TCRs associated with the vaccine covered the entire spike protein, and the dominant responses were in regions 160-218 and 743-854. In the small 56-69-year group, the increase in depth fell short of significance, most likely because of low power. No day 14 peak-response samples were available, so repertoires were characterized only after the peak T cell response. Participants were mostly white British and included more females than males, and it was suggested by the authors that clonal diversity may have been underestimated. Spike-specific TCR breadth and depth rose significantly after two AZD1222 doses compared with day 0 and with MenACWY recipients. Conclusions about previously exposed vaccinees are limited because only a handful of AZD1222 recipients were SARS-CoV-2 seropositive at baseline. Epitopes outside the regions mutated in the B.1.351 and B.1.1.7 variants were reportedly recognized by nearly half of the unique spike-specific TCRs.

V is cut by 5 bases and J by 1 base, and the space between the germline ends is 8 bases. The CDR3, from cysteine to phenylalanine, totals 13 residues. The retained sequence is limited to the CDR3, 39 bases, with the frame set at the first base. From the germline V gene (reference sequence), CDR1 is LNHNV and CDR2 is YYDKDF. The CDR3 regions of human TCRbeta chains were subjected to immunosequencing. The study's own analysis went as follows. TCRs in the repertoires were matched against a reference library of SARS-CoV-2-specific TCRs that had been generated with the MIRA antigen-specificity platform. Breadth was defined as the fraction of unique TCRs that were SARS-CoV-2-associated. Depth was defined as the fraction of total T cells that were SARS-CoV-2-associated. Using the MIRA data, each spike-specific TCR was mapped to the spike region that the TCR reacts to and placed in a CD4 or CD8 class. Log10-transformed breadth and depth values were compared by one-way ANOVA with Sidak's multiple comparisons tests. Drawn from immuneACCESS, this table holds only the in-frame rearrangements with V and J called that TCRdb kept. Clones are partly lost; checked studies trace under half to an unresolved V gene and leave the rest unexplained. V, J and clone size are taken as reported in that table, and D and trimming were inferred from the DNA itself. This sample has some 120,000 clones in its table, and about 80% of those were observed once. The ten largest clones take up approximately 9.4% of the sample.

The time point label of this sample denotes: baseline before first vaccination. Samples from vaccinated people were obtained from the UK trials COV001 and COV002, which included a single-blind randomized controlled phase 2/3 trial of AZD1222 (ChAdOx1 nCoV-19) in healthy adults. For TCRbeta chain sequencing, PBMC samples from trial participants were taken at day 0 and at day 28 after the second dose. The chain is made from TRBV15 and TRBJ1-1; confidence is insufficient to name the D gene. The sequencing here drew on peripheral blood, taken on day 0 of AZD1222 vaccination. The TCR was taken from an adult in good health. The DNA sequence reads TGTGCCACCAGCCTGCTACAGAACACTGAAGCTTTCTTT. Translated, this gives CATSLLQNTEAFF.